The present entry profiles one T cell receptor (beta chain) with its context. The target antigen is unknown. The data stem from a study of cytomegalovirus exposure and HLA in healthy donors. This PCR relied on a set of 60 Vbeta primers and 13 Jbeta primers. Data came from immunoSEQ multiplex PCR; TCRdb stores just in-frame clones and leaves some out. The table records some 190,000 clones, 80% to 90% of them present only once. The study's findings and limits: In an earlier analysis, most TCR beta V segments were productive about 87% or about 30% of the time. Analysis was performed later, and it showed HLA-associated TCR beta chains to be more clonally expanded than equally common others. Most TCR sequences were rare, but some public TCRs occurred in many donors. A later analysis found most CMV-associated TCR beta chains apparently HLA-restricted.

J was trimmed by 5 bases and V by 6 bases; bases with no gene match: 9. CDR3 length: 15 residues. CDR1 is MNHNY and CDR2 is SVGAGI in the germline V gene (reference sequence). The sequencing input was PBMCs. This chain links TRBV6-6 with TRBJ2-3; 9 bases line up with TRBD2. The sequence came from a man aged 40-50 years in good health and CMV-seropositive. CDR3 loop: CASSQQTSGRDTQYF. In nucleotides, the CDR3 is TGTGCCAGCAGCCAACAGACTAGCGGAAGAGATACGCAGTATTTT.